Listed below are T cell receptor beta chains from one sample, sequenced in a study of shared clonotypes between healthy human individuals. Clones were sequenced by immunoSEQ multiplex PCR, and TCRdb holds only the in-frame ones, with some missing. The sample lists about 2 million clones, about 95% occurring once. Sequencing used naive CD8+ T cells sorted from blood. These receptors were obtained from a man aged 18-30 years in good health. Each CDR3 is given with its conserved first and last residue. A D gene is named only where the DNA matches it firmly. Rows may omit the clone size; those that give it use once, few, many or a size class.

CDR3: CASETESSYEQYF; D: .; size: .; J: TRBJ2-7; V: TRBV7-9
CDR3: CASSEELGQGADTQYF; D: TRBD1; size: .; J: TRBJ2-3; V: TRBV6-1
CDR3: CASSPGADAGQPQHF; D: .; size: .; J: TRBJ1-5; V: TRBV5-6
CDR3: CASSLGQGTYEQYF; D: TRBD1; size: once; J: TRBJ2-7; V: TRBV7-2
CDR3: CASSSTQGYGYTF; D: TRBD1; size: .; J: TRBJ1-2; V: TRBV11-2
CDR3: CASSATENTEAFF; D: .; size: .; J: TRBJ1-1; V: TRBV5-6
CDR3: CASSGSGGPDTQYF; D: .; size: .; J: TRBJ2-3; V: TRBV6-4
CDR3: CASSLALGYEQYF; D: .; size: once; J: TRBJ2-7; V: TRBV7-9
CDR3: CASRIAGGRNEQFF; D: TRBD2; size: .; J: TRBJ2-1; V: TRBV7-2
CDR3: CSVDWGTEAFF; D: .; size: .; J: TRBJ1-1; V: TRBV29-1
CDR3: CASSSTVLRNEKLFF; D: .; size: .; J: TRBJ1-4; V: TRBV7-8
CDR3: CASSFSRGQDISGANVLTF; D: TRBD1; size: .; J: TRBJ2-6; V: TRBV7-9
CDR3: CASSQQISGSTDTQYF; D: TRBD2; size: .; J: TRBJ2-3; V: TRBV4-3
CDR3: CASRTGYGSGYTF; D: TRBD1; size: .; J: TRBJ1-2; V: TRBV2
CDR3: CSVEQTPYGYTF; D: .; size: .; J: TRBJ1-2; V: TRBV29-1